This T cell receptor beta chain originates from a study of shared clonotypes between healthy human individuals. Looking at the study overall: Plates per donor: three CD4 naive, three CD4 memory, two CD8 naive, one CD8 memory. The study's findings and limits: The generation probabilities recorded for non-shared clonotypes fell below those of clonotypes shared by all four donors. Exclusively blood specimens were collected; tissue repertoires likely differ.

Concerning this clone itself: Antigen specificity is unknown. The sample holds other DNA sequences that translate to the same CDR3.

As defined, naive CD8 cells were CD45RO-negative and positively selected for CCR7, with terminally differentiated effector memory CD45RA+ cells excluded. Original analysis: Filtering of immunoSEQ junctional sequences could not match full-length read filtering. Clones were read by immunoSEQ multiplex PCR, and TCRdb kept only the in-frame ones, dropping some. Clone size and V and J calls were adopted from that table, with D and trimming inferred from the DNA. The sample lists just over 2,000,000 clones; about 95% were seen once. In germline, CDR1 is LNHDA, CDR2 SQIVND (reference sequence). This CDR3 spans 12 amino acids. Trimming took 11 bases from V and 1 from J, leaving 11 bases between them.

This sequence originates from a man between 18 and 35 years old in good health. The V gene is TRBV19, the J gene TRBJ1-1; D not certain. Sequenced material: naive CD8+ T cells sorted from blood. The CDR3 DNA follows: TGTGCCTCGTCGACGGGGAACACTGAAGCTTTCTTT. This translates into CASSTGNTEAFF. Combining the CDR3 with reference TRBV19 and TRBJ1-1 gives the whole variable domain DGGITQSPKYLFRKEGQNVTLSCEQNLNHDAMYWYRQDPGQGLRLIYYSQIVNDFQKGDIAEGYSVSREKKESFPLTVTSAQKNPTAFYLCASSTGNTEAFFGQGTRLTVV.